This is a list of T cell receptor beta chains from one sample in a study of blood T cell repertoires in COVID-19. Generated by immunoSEQ multiplex PCR, the TCRdb table keeps only in-frame clones and is missing some. The data hold 200,000 to 300,000 clones, with approximately 86% observed a single time. Sequencing was done on a sample of peripheral blood. Every receptor here comes from a woman aged 55-70 years with COVID-19, enrolled during active disease. Each CDR3 is given with its conserved first and last residue. D genes are given only for firm matches. Rows give clone size only sometimes, using once, few, many, or a class for an expanded clone.

j_gene,d_gene,abundance,v_gene,CDR3aa,CDR3nt
TRBJ2-1,-,-,TRBV12-5,CASGLGGGWSYNEQFF,TGTGCTAGTGGTTTGGGGGGGGGCTGGTCCTACAATGAGCAGTTCTTC
TRBJ1-1,-,few,TRBV25-1,CASSELGGAHEAFF,TGTGCCAGCAGTGAGTTAGGAGGGGCACATGAAGCTTTCTTT
TRBJ2-3,TRBD2,-,TRBV3-1/TRBV3-2,CASSQDSAGVHTQYF,TGTGCCAGCAGCCAAGATTCCGCGGGAGTCCATACGCAGTATTTT
TRBJ2-7,-,few,TRBV5-1,CASSPTTRRSSYEQYF,TGCGCCAGCAGCCCAACGACCCGGAGATCCTCCTACGAGCAGTACTTC
TRBJ2-1,-,-,TRBV10-1,CASKGDRDNEQFF,TGCGCCAGCAAGGGGGATAGAGACAATGAGCAGTTCTTC
TRBJ2-3,TRBD1,-,TRBV6-5,CASSYSWTGPDTQYF,TGTGCCAGCAGTTACTCGTGGACAGGGCCAGATACGCAGTATTTT
TRBJ1-2,TRBD1,-,TRBV4-1,CASRFTGGKSGYTF,TGCGCCAGCAGGTTTACAGGGGGCAAAAGTGGCTACACCTTC
TRBJ1-2,-,-,TRBV15,CATSRDVGNYGYTF,TGTGCCACCAGCAGAGATGTCGGGAATTATGGCTACACCTTC
TRBJ2-1,TRBD1,-,TRBV24-1,CATREQGNYNEQFF,TGTGCCACCAGGGAACAGGGGAACTACAATGAGCAGTTCTTC
TRBJ2-1,TRBD2,-,TRBV27,CASSPRGLAGDVEQFF,TGTGCCAGCAGCCCGAGGGGACTAGCGGGAGACGTCGAGCAGTTCTTC
TRBJ2-1,-,-,TRBV3-1/TRBV3-2,CASSQDDDSGDYNEQFF,TGTGCCAGCAGCCAAGATGATGATAGCGGAGACTACAATGAGCAGTTCTTC
TRBJ2-5,-,few,TRBV7-9,CASSPPREETQYF,TGTGCCAGCAGCCCGCCGCGGGAAGAGACCCAGTACTTC
TRBJ2-7,TRBD1,-,TRBV6-6,CASSLLRDRTREQYF,TGTGCCAGCAGCCTCCTCCGGGACAGGACACGAGAGCAGTACTTC
TRBJ2-2,-,-,TRBV19,CASSVTQGGTGELFF,TGTGCCAGTAGTGTCACCCAGGGGGGCACCGGGGAGCTGTTTTTT
TRBJ2-2,-,-,TRBV15,CATSRDSSAMELFF,TGTGCCACCAGCAGAGATTCTAGCGCAATGGAGCTGTTTTTT
TRBJ1-3,-,-,TRBV5-6,CASSLYQGFSGNTIYF,TGTGCCAGCAGCTTGTACCAGGGTTTCTCTGGAAACACCATATATTTT
TRBJ2-3,TRBD1,-,TRBV5-4,CASSRDRQDTQYF,TGTGCCAGCAGCCGGGACAGACAAGATACGCAGTATTTT
TRBJ2-4,-,-,TRBV6-2/TRBV6-3,CASSYAGGRNIQYF,TGTGCCAGCAGTTACGCGGGCGGTAGAAACATTCAGTACTTC
TRBJ2-7,TRBD2,-,TRBV3-1/TRBV3-2,CASSQAAGGAEQYF,TGTGCCAGCAGCCAAGCAGCGGGGGGCGCCGAGCAGTACTTC
TRBJ1-1,-,-,TRBV4-2,CASSQDSPGLGNTEAFF,TGTGCCAGCAGCCAAGATTCTCCAGGGCTTGGGAACACTGAAGCTTTCTTT
TRBJ1-2,TRBD1,-,TRBV12-3/TRBV12-4,CASSTGAGQGYTF,TGTGCCAGCAGCACAGGGGCCGGGCAAGGCTACACCTTC
TRBJ2-6,TRBD2,-,TRBV30,CAWSVFAGVYSGANVLTF,TGTGCCTGGAGTGTATTTGCGGGAGTGTACTCTGGGGCCAACGTCCTGACTTTC
TRBJ2-1,TRBD2,-,TRBV9,CASSQGLADYNEQFF,TGTGCCAGCAGCCAGGGACTAGCGGACTACAATGAGCAGTTCTTC
TRBJ2-7,-,-,TRBV2,CASRLETEQYF,TGTGCCAGCAGGCTAGAGACTGAGCAGTACTTC
TRBJ1-1,-,-,TRBV28,CASRLAIGGNEAFF,TGTGCCAGCAGGTTAGCCATCGGGGGTAATGAAGCTTTCTTT
TRBJ2-7,TRBD2,-,TRBV6-2/TRBV6-3,CASSPRTSGFSYEQYF,TGTGCCAGCAGTCCCCGGACTAGCGGTTTCTCCTACGAGCAGTACTTC
TRBJ1-5,TRBD1,-,TRBV2,CASSPRGQVGQPQHF,TGTGCCAGCAGCCCCCGGGGACAGGTCGGTCAGCCCCAGCATTTT
TRBJ1-2,-,-,TRBV20-1,CSASVAGTSGYTF,TGCAGTGCTAGTGTGGCGGGGACGAGTGGCTACACCTTC
TRBJ1-4,-,-,TRBV5-6,CASSLDGNEKLFF,TGTGCCAGCAGCTTGGACGGGAATGAAAAACTGTTTTTT
TRBJ2-3,-,-,TRBV27,CASSLNSRVTDTQYF,TGTGCCAGCAGTTTAAACTCCAGGGTCACAGATACGCAGTATTTT
TRBJ1-4,-,-,TRBV7-2,CASSLEGITNEKLFF,TGTGCCAGCAGCTTAGAGGGGATAACTAATGAAAAACTGTTTTTT
TRBJ1-5,-,-,TRBV3-1/TRBV3-2,CASSQYSGTQPQHF,TGTGCCAGCAGCCAATACTCGGGAACTCAGCCCCAGCATTTT
TRBJ2-1,TRBD2,-,TRBV7-2,CASSPVGLANNEQFF,TGTGCCAGCAGCCCAGTCGGACTAGCCAACAATGAGCAGTTCTTC
TRBJ2-7,TRBD2,-,TRBV27,CASSLRGESYEQYF,TGTGCCAGCAGTTTACGGGGGGAATCCTACGAGCAGTACTTC
TRBJ2-2,TRBD2,-,TRBV5-1,CASSLVSTRLAGLGELFF,TGCGCCAGCAGCTTGGTGTCCACCCGACTAGCGGGGCTAGGGGAGCTGTTTTTT
TRBJ2-2,-,-,TRBV30,CAWGRARGTGELFF,TGTGCCTGGGGTCGGGCTAGGGGCACCGGGGAGCTGTTTTTT
TRBJ2-1,-,-,TRBV6-5,CASTQRTHEQFF,TGTGCCAGCACCCAAAGGACTCATGAGCAGTTCTTC
TRBJ2-7,-,-,TRBV9,CASSVMGHSVEQYF,TGTGCCAGCAGCGTAATGGGACATTCCGTCGAGCAGTACTTC
TRBJ1-5,TRBD1,-,TRBV9,CASSAGTGSSNQPQHF,TGTGCCAGCAGCGCCGGGACAGGGAGTAGCAATCAGCCCCAGCATTTT
TRBJ2-5,-,-,TRBV4-1,CASSQQNFGPVEETQYF,TGCGCCAGCAGCCAACAAAACTTCGGTCCCGTGGAAGAGACCCAGTACTTC